The sequence of this T cell receptor (beta chain) was determined in a study of T-cell memory formation after mild COVID-19. Study at large: TCR clusters were largely donor specific.

Study-wide findings and caveats: CD4/CD8 balance characterized clones contracting day 15 to 85, and CD4+ skew characterized later expanders. Among contracting clones, CD4+ were mainly CM/EM and CD8+ enriched in EMRA.

With respect to this clonotype: Its antigen is unidentified.

TCRdb redid the calling of the 5' RACE reads with MiXCR, one entry per CDR3 protein. The sample lists more than 250,000 distinct CDR3 sequences, about 20% occurring once. V was shortened by 2 bases and J by 5 bases, with 6 bases between the two germline ends. CDR1 is MNHEY and CDR2 is SVGEGT in the germline V gene. The CDR3 is 12 amino acids. The chain carries TRBV6-2 or TRBV6-3 and TRBJ2-5, with D possibly being TRBD2 (6 bases). The TCR originated in a man younger than 35 who had mild COVID-19 (a few samples of this study predate the infection). Cell type and time point are not known. The sample comprised PBMCs or a T cell subset sorted from them (not recorded which). The CDR3 nucleotides read TGTGCCAGCAGTTACCGGGAGGAGACCCAGTACTTC. This encodes CASSYREETQYF.